These 7 T cell receptor beta chains came from one sample sequenced in a study of PD-1 blockade in mismatch repair-deficient tumors. The method was immunoSEQ multiplex PCR; TCRdb's version includes in-frame clones alone and lacks a portion of them. The profile shows 40,000 to 60,000 clones, roughly 78% of them singletons. The sample here was peripheral blood, taken 4 weeks after starting pembrolizumab. These receptors all stem from an adult with mismatch repair-deficient cancer.

This clone was counted once. V usage is TRBV5-4 and J usage is TRBJ2-3, with 10 bases lining up with TRBD2. This CDR3 has 15 residues. Germline V gene data show CDR1 as SGHNT and CDR2 as YYREEE (reference sequence). V shed 4 bases and J 2 bases; nucleotides not matched to a gene: 4. DNA for the CDR3: TGTGCCAGCAGCACCGGACTAGCGGTCACAGATACGCAGTATTTT. Translated: CASSTGLAVTDTQYF. Filled out from reference TRBV5-4 and TRBJ2-3, the complete variable domain reads ETGVTQSPTHLIKTRGQQVTLRCSSQSGHNTVSWYQQALGQGPQFIFQYYREEENGRGNFPPRFSGLQFPNYSSELNVNALELDDSALYLCASSTGLAVTDTQYFGPGTRLTVL.

In its sample, this clone was seen a few times. The chain joins TRBV11-2 to TRBJ2-1; D is tentatively TRBD1 or TRBD2 (5 bases each). Germline-derived CDR1 and CDR2 are SGHAT and FQNNGV. The CDR3 contains 14 residues. Trimming removed 4 bases from V and 15 bases from J, with 22 bases in between. CDR3 DNA sequence: TGTGCCAGCAGCTCCGTTGGGGGTCTGTCAGACCCGTTCTTC. It translates to CASSSVGGLSDPFF.

The rearrangement joins TRBV18 to TRBJ1-2, with D maybe TRBD1 (6 bases). The V and J ends lost 3 bases and 3 bases respectively, with 14 bases between them. The V gene's germline CDR1 is KGHSH and CDR2 LQKENI. The CDR3 consists of 15 residues. The CDR3 protein is CASSPAGQPHYGYTF. CDR3 coding DNA: TGTGCCAGCTCACCGGCCGGACAGCCACACTATGGCTACACCTTC.

This chain connects TRBV11-1 to TRBJ2-1, with 10 bases that match TRBD2. CDR1 SGHAT and CDR2 FQDESV come from the germline V gene (reference sequence). The CDR3 length is 15 residues. V shed 3 bases and J 4 bases; nucleotides not matched to a gene: 3. The chain's CDR3 is CASSFSGREYNEQFF. CDR3 bases: TGTGCCAGCAGCTTCAGCGGGAGGGAATACAATGAGCAGTTCTTC.

This clone was detected once. The chain joins TRBV11-2 to TRBJ2-1; 8 positions agree with TRBD2. Germline values: CDR1 SGHAT, CDR2 FQNNGV. The CDR3 is 15 amino acids. V was pared by 5 bases and J by 4 bases, with 7 bases of the junction left unmatched. This CDR3 is CASSRDGTRYNEQFF. The CDR3 region has the DNA TGTGCCAGCAGCCGAGACGGGACTAGGTACAATGAGCAGTTCTTC.

The chain uses TRBV11-1 and TRBJ2-7; D remains unclear. CDR1 and CDR2 from the germline V gene are SGHAT and FQDESV (reference sequence). The CDR3 is 12 residues long. Trimming cost V 4 bases and J 3 bases, with 7 bases left between them. CDR3 in DNA: TGTGCCAGCAGCTCTTCATACTACGAGCAGTACTTC. This codes for CASSSSYYEQYF.

The chain is built from TRBV5-4 and TRBJ2-5; D could derive from TRBD1 or TRBD2 (5 bases each). The CDR3 extends over 16 amino acids. The V gene's germline CDR1 is SGHNT and CDR2 YYREEE (reference sequence). The V end was cut by 0 bases, the J end by 3 bases, with 15 bases between. The CDR3 here is CASSLATGRVKETQYF. The CDR3 DNA sequence: TGTGCCAGCAGCTTGGCCACGGGGCGCGTTAAAGAGACCCAGTACTTC.